This TCR beta chain was sequenced during a study of cytomegalovirus exposure and HLA in healthy donors. Study findings and constraints: Most of the TCR beta V segments (in an earlier analysis) were productive either about 87% or about 30% of the time.

Remarks on this clone: Its target is unknown.

A multiplex PCR was run with 60 Vbeta primers and 13 Jbeta primers. The assay was immunoSEQ multiplex PCR, and TCRdb's table has in-frame clones only and misses some. This sample has more than 110,000 clones, with around 79% found just once. This CDR3 has 15 residues. Trimming shortened V by 1 base and J by 0 bases, and 9 bases separated the two germline ends. Germline lookup yields CDR1 MNHEY and CDR2 SVGAGI. J is TRBJ1-1 and V is TRBV6-5; possibly TRBD1 for D (6 bases). The sample comprised PBMCs. This receptor was obtained from a woman aged 50 to 65 in good health and CMV-seropositive. The CDR3 DNA follows: TGTGCCAGCAGTTACTTCCCAGGGGTGAACACTGAAGCTTTCTTT. This translates into CASSYFPGVNTEAFF.